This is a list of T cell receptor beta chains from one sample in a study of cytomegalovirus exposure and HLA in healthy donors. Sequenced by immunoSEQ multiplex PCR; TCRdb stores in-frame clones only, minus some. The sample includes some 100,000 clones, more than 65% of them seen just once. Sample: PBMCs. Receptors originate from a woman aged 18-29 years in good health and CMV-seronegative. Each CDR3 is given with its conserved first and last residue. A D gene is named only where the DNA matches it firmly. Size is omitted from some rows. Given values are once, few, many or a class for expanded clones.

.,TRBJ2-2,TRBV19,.,CASKMRVGNTGELFF,TGTGCCAGTAAGATGAGGGTGGGGAACACCGGGGAGCTGTTTTTT
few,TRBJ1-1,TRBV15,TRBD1,CATTIPGGDTEAFF,TGTGCCACCACCATACCAGGGGGCGATACTGAAGCTTTCTTT
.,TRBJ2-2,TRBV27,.,CASSLSGTNTGELFF,TGTGCCAGCAGTTTATCCGGGACGAACACCGGGGAGCTGTTTTTT
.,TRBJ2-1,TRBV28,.,CASSLASEQFF,TGTGCCAGCAGTTTGGCTAGCGAGCAGTTCTTC
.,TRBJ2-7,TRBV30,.,CACSKQGPEQYF,TGTGCCTGCTCAAAGCAGGGTCCTGAGCAGTACTTC
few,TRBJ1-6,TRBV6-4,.,CASSDGGGNSPLHF,TGTGCCAGCAGTGACGGAGGAGGCAATTCACCCCTCCACTTT
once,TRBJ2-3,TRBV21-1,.,CASRKLVAGASGTDTQYF,TGTGCCAGCAGAAAACTGGTAGCGGGAGCTTCCGGCACAGATACGCAGTATTTT
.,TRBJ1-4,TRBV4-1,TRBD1,CASSPGQAATNEKLFF,TGCGCCAGCAGCCCGGGACAGGCTGCAACTAATGAAAAACTGTTTTTT
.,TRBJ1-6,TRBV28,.,CASNPGFSPLHF,TGTGCCAGCAACCCAGGGTTTTCACCCCTCCACTTT
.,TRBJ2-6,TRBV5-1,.,CASSQRTSGASGANVLTF,TGCGCCAGCAGCCAACGTACGTCAGGGGCCTCTGGGGCCAACGTCCTGACTTTC
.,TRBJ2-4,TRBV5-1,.,CASSLVQRGHENIQYF,TGCGCCAGCAGCTTGGTTCAAAGGGGACACGAAAACATTCAGTACTTC
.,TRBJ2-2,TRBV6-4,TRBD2,CASSDGGAGELFF,TGTGCCAGCAGTGACGGGGGGGCCGGGGAGCTGTTTTTT
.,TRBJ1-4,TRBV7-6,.,CASSPRAEGLFF,TGTGCCAGCAGCCCCCGCGCAGAGGGACTGTTTTTT
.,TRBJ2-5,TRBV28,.,CASSSTRTGKRTQYF,TGTGCCAGCAGTTCCACCAGGACGGGGAAGAGGACCCAGTACTTC
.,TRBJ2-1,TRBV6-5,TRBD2,CASIQGTSEINEQFF,TGTGCCAGCATTCAAGGGACTAGCGAAATAAATGAGCAGTTCTTC
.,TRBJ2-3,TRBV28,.,CASSFLGERADTQYF,TGTGCCAGCAGTTTCTTAGGGGAGCGGGCAGATACGCAGTATTTT
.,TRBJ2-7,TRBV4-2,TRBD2,CASSQAQREITYEQYF,TGTGCCAGCAGCCAAGCCCAGCGGGAAATTACCTACGAGCAGTACTTC
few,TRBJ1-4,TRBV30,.,CAWSGTSNEKLFF,TGTGCCTGGAGCGGGACAAGTAATGAAAAACTGTTTTTT
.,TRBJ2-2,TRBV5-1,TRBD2,CASSLGPNGRAGGELFF,TGCGCCAGCAGCTTGGGTCCCAACGGGAGGGCCGGCGGGGAGCTGTTTTTT
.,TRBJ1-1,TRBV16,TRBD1,CASSQSGQGAFF,TGTGCCAGCAGCCAATCAGGACAGGGCGCTTTCTTT
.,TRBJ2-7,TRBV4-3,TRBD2,CASSQDLSGTSEGSSYEQYF,TGCGCCAGCAGCCAAGACCTGTCCGGGACTAGCGAGGGCAGCTCCTACGAGCAGTACTTC
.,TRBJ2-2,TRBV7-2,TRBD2,CASSLNGGAIGELFF,TGTGCCAGCAGCTTAAACGGGGGGGCCATCGGGGAGCTGTTTTTT
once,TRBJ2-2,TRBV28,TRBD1,CASSVTGDTGELFF,TGTGCCAGCAGCGTGACAGGGGACACCGGGGAGCTGTTTTTT
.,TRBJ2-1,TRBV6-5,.,CASSYETNPYNEQFF,TGTGCCAGCAGTTACGAGACTAACCCGTACAATGAGCAGTTCTTC
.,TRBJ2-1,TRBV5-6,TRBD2,CATSGGAESYNEQFF,TGTGCCACCAGCGGGGGGGCCGAATCCTACAATGAGCAGTTCTTC
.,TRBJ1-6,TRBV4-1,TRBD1,CASSQYGTGVSSPLHF,TGCGCCAGCAGCCAATACGGGACAGGTGTATCCTCACCCCTCCACTTT
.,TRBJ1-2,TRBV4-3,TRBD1,CASSRDTGGVGYGYTF,TGCGCCAGCAGCCGAGATACAGGGGGCGTCGGCTATGGCTACACCTTC
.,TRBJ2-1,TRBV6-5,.,CASSSGGNEQFF,TGTGCCAGCAGTTCGGGTGGGAATGAGCAGTTCTTC
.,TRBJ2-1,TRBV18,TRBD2,CASSPSGGYNEQFF,TGTGCCAGCTCACCTAGCGGGGGTTACAATGAGCAGTTCTTC
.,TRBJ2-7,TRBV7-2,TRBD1,CASSLMDRGYEQYF,TGTGCCAGCAGCTTAATGGACAGGGGCTACGAGCAGTACTTC
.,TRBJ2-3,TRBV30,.,CACDSGSTDTQYF,TGTGCCTGCGATAGCGGTAGCACAGATACGCAGTATTTT
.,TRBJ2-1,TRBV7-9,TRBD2,CASSPASGRPYNEQFF,TGTGCCAGCAGCCCAGCTAGCGGGAGGCCCTACAATGAGCAGTTCTTC
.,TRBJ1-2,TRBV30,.,CAWHKGGGRLYGYTF,TGTGCCTGGCACAAGGGAGGCGGGCGCCTGTATGGCTACACCTTC
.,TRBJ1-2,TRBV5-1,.,CASRRQDLLDYGYTF,TGCGCCAGCAGACGACAGGACCTACTTGATTATGGCTACACCTTC
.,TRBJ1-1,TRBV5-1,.,CASSLMALNTEAFF,TGCGCCAGCAGCTTGATGGCCTTGAACACTGAAGCTTTCTTT
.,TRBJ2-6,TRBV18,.,CASSPLREYGANVLTF,TGTGCCAGCTCACCGTTACGGGAGTACGGGGCCAACGTCCTGACTTTC
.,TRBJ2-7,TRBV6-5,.,CASSFGGLYEQYF,TGTGCCAGCAGTTTCGGCGGACTCTACGAGCAGTACTTC
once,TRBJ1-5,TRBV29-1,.,CSARGSNQPQHF,TGCAGCGCCAGGGGAAGCAATCAGCCCCAGCATTTT
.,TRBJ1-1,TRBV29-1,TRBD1,CSVDPDRFRTEAFF,TGCAGCGTTGACCCGGACAGGTTCAGGACTGAAGCTTTCTTT
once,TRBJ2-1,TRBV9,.,CASSVAVTGGNEQFF,TGTGCCAGCAGCGTAGCTGTGACTGGCGGCAATGAGCAGTTCTTC
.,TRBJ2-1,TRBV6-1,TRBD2,CASRLAGELGEQFF,TGTGCCAGCAGACTAGCGGGAGAGTTGGGTGAGCAGTTCTTC
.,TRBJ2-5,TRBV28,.,CASSPTGEETQYF,TGTGCCAGCAGCCCAACAGGAGAAGAGACCCAGTACTTC
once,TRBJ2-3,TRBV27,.,CASSLRASTDTQYF,TGTGCCAGCAGTTTACGAGCTAGCACAGATACGCAGTATTTT
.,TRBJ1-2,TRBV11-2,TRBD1,CASSFNLDRMYGYTF,TGTGCCAGCAGCTTCAACTTGGACAGGATGTATGGCTACACCTTC
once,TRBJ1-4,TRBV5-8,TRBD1,CASSLWTGIDTNEKLFF,TGTGCCAGCAGCTTATGGACAGGGATAGACACTAATGAAAAACTGTTTTTT
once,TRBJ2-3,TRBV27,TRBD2,CASSPGLRTDTQYF,TGTGCCAGCAGTCCGGGACTACGAACAGATACGCAGTATTTT
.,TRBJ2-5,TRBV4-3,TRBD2,CASSPLAGEETQYF,TGCGCCAGCAGCCCTTTAGCGGGGGAAGAGACCCAGTACTTC
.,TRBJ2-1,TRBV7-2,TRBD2,CASSPPGGGLGNEQFF,TGTGCCAGCAGCCCGCCGGGCGGGGGGTTGGGCAATGAGCAGTTCTTC
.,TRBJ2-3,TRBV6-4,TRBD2,CASSASGTSGGDTQYF,TGTGCCAGCAGTGCCTCCGGGACTAGCGGAGGAGATACGCAGTATTTT
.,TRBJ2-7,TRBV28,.,CASRTFRDEQYF,TGTGCCAGCAGGACCTTTCGGGATGAGCAGTACTTC
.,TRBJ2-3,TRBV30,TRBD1,CAWSNAPGTGVPSTDTQYF,TGTGCCTGGAGTAACGCCCCCGGGACAGGGGTCCCTAGCACAGATACGCAGTATTTT
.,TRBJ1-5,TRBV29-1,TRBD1,CSVMVGTVDQPQHF,TGCAGCGTTATGGTCGGGACAGTGGATCAGCCCCAGCATTTT